What follows describes a single T cell receptor beta chain. Its target is not known. Assay: immunoSEQ multiplex PCR; the TCRdb copy retains only in-frame clones and omits some. The sample carries about 2.3 million clones, under 95% recorded once. CDR3 length equals 15 residues. V dropped 7 bases and J dropped 4; count of bases not matched to a gene: 12. Per germline, CDR1 LNHDA and CDR2 SQIVND (reference sequence). The entry originates in a study of shared clonotypes between healthy human individuals. The study, taken as a whole, reports: Some clonotypes were shared by all four sorted-subset donors, while others were not shared. The non-shared ones had lower generation probabilities than the shared ones.

What was sequenced was naive CD4+ T cells from PBMCs. Subset meaning: CD45RA+ positively selected. This chain links TRBV19 with TRBJ2-5, with 7 bases that match TRBD1. The clonotype was recovered from a young man in good health. Some clones in this sample may be carry-over from other donors' samples. CDR3 nucleotide sequence: TGTGCCAGTATGAGGGGGCGGACCCGAGGAGAGACCCAGTACTTC. Translating it yields CASMRGRTRGETQYF. The full variable domain, its missing parts supplied by reference TRBV19 and TRBJ2-5, is DGGITQSPKYLFRKEGQNVTLSCEQNLNHDAMYWYRQDPGQGLRLIYYSQIVNDFQKGDIAEGYSVSREKKESFPLTVTSAQKNPTAFYLCASMRGRTRGETQYFGPGTRLLVL.